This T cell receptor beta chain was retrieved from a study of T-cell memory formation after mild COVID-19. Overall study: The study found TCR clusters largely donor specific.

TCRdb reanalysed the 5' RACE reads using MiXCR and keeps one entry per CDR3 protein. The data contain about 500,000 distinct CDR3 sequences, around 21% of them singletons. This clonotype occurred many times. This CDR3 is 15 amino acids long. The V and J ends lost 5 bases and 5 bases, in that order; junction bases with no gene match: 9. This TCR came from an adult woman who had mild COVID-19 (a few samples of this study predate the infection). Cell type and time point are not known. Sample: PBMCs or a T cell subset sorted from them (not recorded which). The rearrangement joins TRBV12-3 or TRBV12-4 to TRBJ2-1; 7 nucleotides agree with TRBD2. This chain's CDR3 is CASSPRGRQDNEQFF. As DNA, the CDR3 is TGTGCCAGCAGTCCGCGGGGGAGGCAAGACAATGAGCAGTTCTTC.